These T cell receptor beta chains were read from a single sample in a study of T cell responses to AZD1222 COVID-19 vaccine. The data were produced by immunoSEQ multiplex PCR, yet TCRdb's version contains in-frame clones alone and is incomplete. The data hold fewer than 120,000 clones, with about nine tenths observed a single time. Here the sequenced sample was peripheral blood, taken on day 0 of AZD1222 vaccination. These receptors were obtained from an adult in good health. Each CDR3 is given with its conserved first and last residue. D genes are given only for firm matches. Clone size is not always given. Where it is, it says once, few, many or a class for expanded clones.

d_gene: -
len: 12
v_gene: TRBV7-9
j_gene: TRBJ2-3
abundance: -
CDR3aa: CASSPVTDTQYF
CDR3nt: TGTGCCAGCAGCCCCGTCACAGATACGCAGTATTTT

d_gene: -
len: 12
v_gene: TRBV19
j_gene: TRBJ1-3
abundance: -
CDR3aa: CASQGPGNTIYF
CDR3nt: TGTGCCAGTCAGGGCCCTGGAAACACCATATATTTT

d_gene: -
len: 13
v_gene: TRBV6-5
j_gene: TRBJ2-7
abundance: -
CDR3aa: CASTGSNSYEQYF
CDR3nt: TGTGCCAGCACAGGTTCTAACTCCTACGAGCAGTACTTC

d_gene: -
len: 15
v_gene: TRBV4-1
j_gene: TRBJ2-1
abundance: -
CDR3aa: CASSQRQGSYNEQFF
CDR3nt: TGCGCCAGCAGCCAGCGGCAGGGATCATACAATGAGCAGTTCTTC

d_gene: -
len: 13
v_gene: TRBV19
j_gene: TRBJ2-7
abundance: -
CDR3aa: CASSMWSGSEQYF
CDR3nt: TGTGCCAGTAGTATGTGGTCGGGGAGCGAGCAGTACTTC

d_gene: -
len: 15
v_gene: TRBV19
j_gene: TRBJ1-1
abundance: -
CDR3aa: CASTPTGALNTEAFF
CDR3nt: TGTGCCAGTACCCCTACTGGGGCCCTGAACACTGAAGCTTTCTTT

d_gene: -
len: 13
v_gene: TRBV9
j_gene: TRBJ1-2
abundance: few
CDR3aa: CASNPQGLDGYTF
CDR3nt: TGTGCCAGCAACCCTCAGGGGTTGGATGGCTACACCTTC

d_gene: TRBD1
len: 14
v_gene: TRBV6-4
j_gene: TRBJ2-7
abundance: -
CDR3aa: CASSQTGGLDEQYF
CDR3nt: TGTGCCAGCAGTCAAACAGGGGGACTTGACGAGCAGTACTTC

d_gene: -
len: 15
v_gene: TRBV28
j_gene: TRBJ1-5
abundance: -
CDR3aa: CASSPRGAGNQPQHF
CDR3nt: TGTGCCAGCAGTCCACGCGGGGCAGGAAATCAGCCCCAGCATTTT

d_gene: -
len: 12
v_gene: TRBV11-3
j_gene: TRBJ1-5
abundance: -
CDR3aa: CASSRGDQPQHF
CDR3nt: TGTGCCAGCAGCCGGGGGGATCAGCCCCAGCATTTT

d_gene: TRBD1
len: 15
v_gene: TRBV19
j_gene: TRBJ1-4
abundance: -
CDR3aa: CASTQGGQGNEKLFF
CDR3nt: TGTGCCAGTACCCAAGGAGGACAGGGGAATGAAAAACTGTTTTTT

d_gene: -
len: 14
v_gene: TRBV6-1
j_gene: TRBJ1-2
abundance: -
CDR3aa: CASSEQAGGYGYTF
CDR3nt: TGTGCCAGCAGTGAACAAGCGGGCGGCTATGGCTACACCTTC

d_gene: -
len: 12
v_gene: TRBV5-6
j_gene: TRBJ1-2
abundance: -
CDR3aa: CASSLSNYGYTF
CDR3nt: TGTGCCAGCAGCTTATCTAACTATGGCTACACCTTC

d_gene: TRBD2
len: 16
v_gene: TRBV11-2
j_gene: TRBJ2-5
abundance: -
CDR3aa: CASSSRTSGLQETQYF
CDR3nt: TGTGCCAGCAGCTCTCGGACTAGCGGGTTACAAGAGACCCAGTACTTC

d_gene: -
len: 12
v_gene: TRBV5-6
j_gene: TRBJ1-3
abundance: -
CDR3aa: CASSSPGNTIYF
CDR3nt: TGTGCCAGCAGTTCACCTGGAAACACCATATATTTT

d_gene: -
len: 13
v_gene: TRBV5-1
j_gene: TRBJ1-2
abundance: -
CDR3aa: CASSPDRNYGYTF
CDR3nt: TGCGCCAGCAGCCCCGACAGGAACTATGGCTACACCTTC

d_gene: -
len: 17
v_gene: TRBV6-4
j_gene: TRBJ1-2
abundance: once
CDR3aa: CASSPLGTGTATRGYTF
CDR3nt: TGTGCCAGCAGCCCACTTGGGACCGGGACGGCGACTAGGGGCTACACCTTC

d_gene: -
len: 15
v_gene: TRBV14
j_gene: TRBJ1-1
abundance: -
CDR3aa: CASSQDQGRGTEAFF
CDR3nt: TGTGCCAGCAGCCAAGACCAAGGGAGGGGCACTGAAGCTTTCTTT

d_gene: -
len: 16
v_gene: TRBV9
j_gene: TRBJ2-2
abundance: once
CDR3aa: CASRGGPGVNTGELFF
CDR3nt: TGTGCCAGCAGGGGCGGCCCGGGGGTCAACACCGGGGAGCTGTTTTTT

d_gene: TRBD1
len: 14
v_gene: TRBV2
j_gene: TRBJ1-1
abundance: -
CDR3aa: CASSGQGFSTEAFF
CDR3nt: TGTGCCAGCAGTGGACAGGGCTTTTCAACTGAAGCTTTCTTT

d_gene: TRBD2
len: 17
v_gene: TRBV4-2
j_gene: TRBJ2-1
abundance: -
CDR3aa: CASSPWTSGGRGDEQFF
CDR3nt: TGTGCCAGCAGCCCCTGGACTAGCGGGGGTCGGGGGGATGAGCAGTTCTTC

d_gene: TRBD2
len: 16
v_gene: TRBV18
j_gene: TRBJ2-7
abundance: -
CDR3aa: CASSRSSGSSGGEQYF
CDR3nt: TGTGCCAGCTCACGATCATCCGGGAGCTCGGGGGGCGAGCAGTACTTC

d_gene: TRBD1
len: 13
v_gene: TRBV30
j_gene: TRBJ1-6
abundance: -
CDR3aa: CARGQGFRSPLHF
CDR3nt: TGTGCCCGGGGACAGGGGTTTCGTTCACCCCTCCACTTT

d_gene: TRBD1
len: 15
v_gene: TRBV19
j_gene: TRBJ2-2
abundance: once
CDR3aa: CASSMDRGNTGELFF
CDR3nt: TGTGCCAGTAGTATGGACAGGGGGAACACCGGGGAGCTGTTTTTT

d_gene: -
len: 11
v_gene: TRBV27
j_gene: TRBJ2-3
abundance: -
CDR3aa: CASGKTDTQYF
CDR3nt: TGTGCCAGCGGGAAGACAGATACGCAGTATTTT

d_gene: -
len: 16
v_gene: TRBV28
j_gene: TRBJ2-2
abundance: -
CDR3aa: CASSFPAGANTGELFF
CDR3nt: TGTGCCAGCAGTTTCCCGGCGGGGGCCAACACCGGGGAGCTGTTTTTT

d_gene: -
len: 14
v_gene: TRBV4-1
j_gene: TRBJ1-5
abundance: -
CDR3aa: CASSQARSNQPQHF
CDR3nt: TGCGCCAGCAGCCAAGCCAGGAGCAATCAGCCCCAGCATTTT

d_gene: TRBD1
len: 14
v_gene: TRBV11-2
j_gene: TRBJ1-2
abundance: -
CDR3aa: CASSPGGGTYGYTF
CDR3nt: TGTGCCAGCAGCCCAGGGGGGGGGACGTATGGCTACACCTTC

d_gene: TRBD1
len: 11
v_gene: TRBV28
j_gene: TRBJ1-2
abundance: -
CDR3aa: CASSADRGSFF
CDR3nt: TGTGCCAGCAGCGCCGACAGGGGTTCTTTCTTC

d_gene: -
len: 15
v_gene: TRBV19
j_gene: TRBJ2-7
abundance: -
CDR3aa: CASSPAGAGSFEQYF
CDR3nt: TGTGCCAGTAGCCCTGCGGGGGCCGGGAGTTTCGAGCAGTACTTC

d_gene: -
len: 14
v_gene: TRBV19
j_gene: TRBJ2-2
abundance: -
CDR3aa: CATELVFNTGELFF
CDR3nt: TGTGCCACCGAGCTGGTTTTTAACACCGGGGAGCTGTTTTTT

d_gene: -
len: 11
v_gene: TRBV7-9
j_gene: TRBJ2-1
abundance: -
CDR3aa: CASSLGAVQFF
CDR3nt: TGTGCCAGCAGCTTAGGAGCTGTGCAGTTCTTC

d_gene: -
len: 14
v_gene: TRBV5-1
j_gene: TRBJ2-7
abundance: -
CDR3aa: CASSLGISSYEQYF
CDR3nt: TGCGCCAGCAGCTTAGGGATTAGTAGCTACGAGCAGTACTTC

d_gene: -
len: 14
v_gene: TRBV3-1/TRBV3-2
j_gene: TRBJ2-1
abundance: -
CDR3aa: CASSQEGTDNEQFF
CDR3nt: TGTGCCAGCAGCCAAGAGGGCACCGACAATGAGCAGTTCTTC

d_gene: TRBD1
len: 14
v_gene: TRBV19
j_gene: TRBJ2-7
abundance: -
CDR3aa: CASSRQGAVHEQYF
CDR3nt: TGTGCCAGTAGCCGACAGGGGGCTGTCCACGAGCAGTACTTC

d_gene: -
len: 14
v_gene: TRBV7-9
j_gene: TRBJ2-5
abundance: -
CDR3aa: CASSSLAAQETQYF
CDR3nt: TGTGCCAGCAGCTCTCTCGCGGCACAAGAGACCCAGTACTTC

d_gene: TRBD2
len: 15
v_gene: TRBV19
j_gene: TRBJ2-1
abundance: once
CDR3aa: CASSIGRGGVNEQFF
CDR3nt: TGTGCCAGTAGTATAGGGCGGGGGGGCGTCAATGAGCAGTTCTTC

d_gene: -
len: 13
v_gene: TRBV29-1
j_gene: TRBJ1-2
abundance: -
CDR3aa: CSVPKGGPQGYTF
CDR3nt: TGCAGCGTTCCGAAGGGGGGCCCCCAAGGCTACACCTTC

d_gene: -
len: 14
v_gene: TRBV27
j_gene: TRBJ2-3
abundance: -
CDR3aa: CASSLLGGTDTQYF
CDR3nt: TGTGCCAGCAGTTTATTGGGGGGCACAGATACGCAGTATTTT

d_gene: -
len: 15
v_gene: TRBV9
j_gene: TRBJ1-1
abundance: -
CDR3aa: CASSVYSVADTEAFF
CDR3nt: TGTGCCAGCAGCGTGTATTCAGTGGCGGACACTGAAGCTTTCTTT

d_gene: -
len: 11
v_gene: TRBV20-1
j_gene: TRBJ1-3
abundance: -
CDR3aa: CSAPYGNTIYF
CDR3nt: TGCAGTGCACCGTACGGAAACACCATATATTTT

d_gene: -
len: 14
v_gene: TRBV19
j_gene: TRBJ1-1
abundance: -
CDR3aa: CASSPGHLNTEAFF
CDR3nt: TGTGCCAGTAGTCCAGGACACCTGAACACTGAAGCTTTCTTT

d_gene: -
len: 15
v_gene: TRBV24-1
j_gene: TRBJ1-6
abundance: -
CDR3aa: CATILGAGARSPLHF
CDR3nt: TGTGCCACCATCCTAGGAGCAGGGGCGCGATCACCCCTCCACTTT

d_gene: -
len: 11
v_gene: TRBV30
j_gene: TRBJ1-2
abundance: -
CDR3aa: CAWSRTADHTF
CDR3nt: TGTGCCTGGAGCCGGACTGCGGACCACACCTTC

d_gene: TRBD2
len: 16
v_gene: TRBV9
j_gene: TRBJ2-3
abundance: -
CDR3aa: CASSSGLAGPGDTQYF
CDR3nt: TGTGCCAGCAGCTCTGGACTAGCGGGGCCTGGAGATACGCAGTATTTT

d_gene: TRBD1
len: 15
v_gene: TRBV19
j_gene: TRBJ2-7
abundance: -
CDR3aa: CASSSPGTGSYEQYF
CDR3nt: TGTGCCAGTAGTTCCCCCGGGACAGGCTCCTACGAGCAGTACTTC

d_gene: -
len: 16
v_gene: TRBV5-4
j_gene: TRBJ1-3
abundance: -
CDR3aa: CASSLSLGASGNTIYF
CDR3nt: TGTGCCAGCAGCCTCTCACTGGGGGCCTCTGGAAACACCATATATTTT

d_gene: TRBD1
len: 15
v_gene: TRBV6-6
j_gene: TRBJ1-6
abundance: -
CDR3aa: CASSPPGQGASPLHF
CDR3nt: TGTGCCAGCAGTCCCCCGGGACAGGGGGCTTCACCCCTCCACTTT

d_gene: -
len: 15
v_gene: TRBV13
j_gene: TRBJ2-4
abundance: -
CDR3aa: CASRTRGGAGNIQYF
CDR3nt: TGTGCCAGCAGAACCCGAGGGGGAGCGGGAAACATTCAGTACTTC

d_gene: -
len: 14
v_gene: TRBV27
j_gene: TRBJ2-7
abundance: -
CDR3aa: CASSLVGGKYEQYF
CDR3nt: TGTGCCAGCAGTTTAGTCGGGGGAAAATACGAGCAGTACTTC

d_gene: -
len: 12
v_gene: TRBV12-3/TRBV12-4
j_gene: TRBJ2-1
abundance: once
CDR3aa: CASSSLGNEQFF
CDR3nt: TGTGCCAGCAGTTCCCTCGGCAATGAGCAGTTCTTC

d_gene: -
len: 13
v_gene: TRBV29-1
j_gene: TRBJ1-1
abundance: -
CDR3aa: CSGLKGKGTEAFF
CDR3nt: TGCAGCGGCCTGAAGGGGAAGGGGACTGAAGCTTTCTTT

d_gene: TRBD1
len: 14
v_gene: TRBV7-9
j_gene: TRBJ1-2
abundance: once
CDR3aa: CASSLPRGPYGYTF
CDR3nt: TGTGCCAGCAGCTTACCCAGGGGGCCCTATGGCTACACCTTC

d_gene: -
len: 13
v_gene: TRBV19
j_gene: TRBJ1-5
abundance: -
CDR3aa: CASSGQRNQPQHF
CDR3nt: TGTGCCAGTAGCGGACAACGCAATCAGCCCCAGCATTTT

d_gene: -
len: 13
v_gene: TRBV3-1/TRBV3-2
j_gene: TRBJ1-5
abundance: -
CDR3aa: CASSQEGVQPQHF
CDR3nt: TGTGCCAGCAGCCAGGAGGGGGTGCAGCCCCAGCATTTT

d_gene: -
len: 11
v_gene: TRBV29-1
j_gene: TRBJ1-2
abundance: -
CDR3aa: CSVWTDYGYTF
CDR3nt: TGCAGCGTATGGACAGATTATGGCTACACCTTC

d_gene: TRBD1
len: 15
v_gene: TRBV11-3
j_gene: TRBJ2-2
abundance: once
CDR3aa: CASSLEGTGGGELFF
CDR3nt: TGTGCCAGCAGCTTAGAAGGGACAGGAGGCGGGGAGCTGTTTTTT

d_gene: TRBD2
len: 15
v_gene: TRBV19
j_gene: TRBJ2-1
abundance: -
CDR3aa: CASSIAAGGGDEQFF
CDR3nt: TGTGCCAGTAGTATTGCAGCGGGGGGGGGCGATGAGCAGTTCTTC

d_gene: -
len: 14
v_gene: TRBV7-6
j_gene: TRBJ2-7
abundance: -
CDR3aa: CASSSNRAGYEQYF
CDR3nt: TGTGCCAGCAGCTCCAACAGGGCCGGCTACGAGCAGTACTTC

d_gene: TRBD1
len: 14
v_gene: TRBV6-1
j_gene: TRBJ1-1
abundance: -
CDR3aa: CASSEGQGYTEAFF
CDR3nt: TGTGCCAGCAGTGAGGGACAGGGGTACACTGAAGCTTTCTTT